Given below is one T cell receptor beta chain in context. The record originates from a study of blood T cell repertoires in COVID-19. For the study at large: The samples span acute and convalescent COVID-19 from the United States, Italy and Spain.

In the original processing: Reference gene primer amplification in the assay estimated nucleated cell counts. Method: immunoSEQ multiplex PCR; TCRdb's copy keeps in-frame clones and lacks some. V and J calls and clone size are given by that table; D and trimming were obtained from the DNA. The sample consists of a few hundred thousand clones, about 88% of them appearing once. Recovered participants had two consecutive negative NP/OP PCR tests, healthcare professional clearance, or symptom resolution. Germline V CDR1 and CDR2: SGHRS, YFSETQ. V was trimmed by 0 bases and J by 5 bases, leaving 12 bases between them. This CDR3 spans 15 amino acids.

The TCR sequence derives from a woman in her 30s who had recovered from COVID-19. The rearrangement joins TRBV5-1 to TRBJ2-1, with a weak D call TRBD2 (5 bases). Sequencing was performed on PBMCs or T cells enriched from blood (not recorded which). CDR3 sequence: CASSLAASLHNEQFF. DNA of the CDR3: TGCGCCAGCAGCTTGGCCGCTAGCCTCCACAATGAGCAGTTCTTC.